What follows is one TCR beta chain and its context. This sample stems from a study of blood T cell repertoires in COVID-19. Study-level information: Sites across the United States, Italy and Spain contributed samples from acute and convalescent COVID-19.

Clones were sequenced by immunoSEQ multiplex PCR, and TCRdb holds only the in-frame ones, with some missing. The sample comprises a few hundred thousand clones, more than 80% of which are singletons, and 0.9% to 1.1% rests with the top ten. Everyone who took part was roughly 18 to 89 years old, and they came from 20 to 25 US areas. Cohort 3 donors were reported recovered after two negative PCRs, clearance, or symptom resolution. The source is a man aged 18 to 35 who had recovered from COVID-19. The sample was PBMCs or T cells enriched from blood (not recorded which).

The CDR3 loop reads CASSPRAGVSYNEQFF. CDR3 nucleotides: TGTGCCAGCAGCCCTCGAGCGGGAGTCTCCTACAATGAGCAGTTCTTC. V usage is TRBV9 and J usage is TRBJ2-1, with 8 nucleotides matching TRBD2. CDR1 SGDLS and CDR2 YYNGEE come from the germline V gene. Trimming at V came to 4 bases and at J to 0 bases, leaving 6 bases not matched to a gene. CDR3 size: 16 residues. Full variable domain (remainder filled in from reference TRBV9 and TRBJ2-1): DSGVTQTPKHLITATGQRVTLRCSPRSGDLSVYWYQQSLDQGLQFLIQYYNGEERAKGNILERFSAQQFPDLHSELNLSSLELGDSALYFCASSPRAGVSYNEQFFGPGTRLTVL.